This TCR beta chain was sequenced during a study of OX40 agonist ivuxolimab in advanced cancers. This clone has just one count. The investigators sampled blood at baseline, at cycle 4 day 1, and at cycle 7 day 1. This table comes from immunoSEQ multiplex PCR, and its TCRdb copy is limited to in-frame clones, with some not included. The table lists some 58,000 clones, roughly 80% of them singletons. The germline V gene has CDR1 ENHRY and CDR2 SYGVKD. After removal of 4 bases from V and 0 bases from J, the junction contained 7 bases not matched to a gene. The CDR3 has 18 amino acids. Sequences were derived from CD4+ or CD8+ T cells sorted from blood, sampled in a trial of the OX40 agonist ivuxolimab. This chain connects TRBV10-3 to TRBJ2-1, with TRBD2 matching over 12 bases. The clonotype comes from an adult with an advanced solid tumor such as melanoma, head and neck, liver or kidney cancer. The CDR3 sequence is CAISGLAGGTSSYNEQFF. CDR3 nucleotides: TGTGCCATCAGTGGGCTAGCGGGAGGGACGAGCTCCTACAATGAGCAGTTCTTC.